Presented here are 22 T cell receptor beta chains from one specimen sequenced in a study of T cell repertoires in cytomegalovirus infection. TCRdb independently ran MiXCR on the reads; one entry per CDR3 protein. The sample shows some 500,000 distinct CDR3 sequences, roughly 43% of them seen only once. Their antigens remain unidentified. The source material was cultured PBMCs, sampled from culture after CMV antigen stimulation. All receptors derive from a human donor in good health (CMV status not recorded). Some clones in this sample may be carry-over from other donors' samples.

This clonotype has more than one count but fewer than ten. J is TRBJ2-2 and V is TRBV5-1, with unresolved D. The CDR3 extends over 15 amino acids. The V end was cut by 1 base, the J end by 4 bases, with 11 bases between. Per germline, CDR1 SGHRS and CDR2 YFSETQ. The CDR3 DNA is TGCGCCAGCAGCTTGTTGGCAGCTACCACCGGGGAGCTGTTTTTT. This codes for CASSLLAATTGELFF.

This chain links TRBV3-1 with TRBJ1-1, with TRBD1 matching over 9 bases. CDR3 size: 14 residues. V trimming: 4 bases; J trimming: 5 bases; junction bases outside the gene matches: 5. Germline-derived CDR1 and CDR2 are LGHDT and YNNKEL (reference sequence). This CDR3 reads CASSLTGGPTEAFF. The DNA for the CDR3 is TGTGCCAGCAGCCTCACAGGGGGCCCGACTGAAGCTTTCTTT.

This clonotype showed up just a few times. This sequence joins TRBV6-2 or TRBV6-3 and TRBJ2-3; the match to TRBD2 covers 8 bases. The CDR3 is made up of 15 amino acids. CDR1 and CDR2 from the germline V gene are MNHEY and SVGEGT. The V and J ends lost 6 bases and 1 base, in that order; junction bases with no gene match: 6. CDR3 sequence (DNA): TGTGCCAGCAGATCGCGGGGGGACCGCACAGATACGCAGTATTTT. Amino acid sequence: CASRSRGDRTDTQYF.

This clonotype was seen more than once but under ten times. The V call is TRBV5-6, the J call TRBJ2-1; D is ambiguous. V lost 4 bases to trimming and J lost 6 bases, with 14 bases between them. Germline assignment: CDR1 SGHDT and CDR2 YYEEEE. This CDR3 spans 14 amino acids. CDR3 nucleotides: TGTGCCAGCAGCGCGGCCCCACAAGGCAATGAGCAGTTCTTC. It specifies CASSAAPQGNEQFF.

This clonotype was seen a few times. The chain uses TRBV7-6 and TRBJ2-5, with D unclear. The CDR3 has 15 amino acids. Per the germline V gene, CDR1 is SGHVS and CDR2 is FNYEAQ. Trimming shortened V by 5 bases and J by 1 base, and 14 bases separated the two germline ends. CDR3 bases: TGTGCCAGCAGCCAGAGGCGTGCAATCCAAGAGACCCAGTACTTC. It is translated as CASSQRRAIQETQYF.

CDR3 sequence: CASSALGEQFF. Written as DNA, the CDR3 is TGTGCCAGCAGCGCCTTAGGTGAGCAGTTCTTC. The gene calls are TRBV9 and TRBJ2-1; no clear D gene. The CDR3 contains 11 residues. Deletions cut 3 bases from V and 9 bases from J, with 7 bases between. Germline lookup yields CDR1 SGDLS and CDR2 YYNGEE.

A word on this clonotype: A read error may be the cause here, since a much bigger clone is one base away. The V call is TRBV7-2, the J call TRBJ1-5, with D uncertain. The CDR3 has 13 amino acids. Between the trimmed V and J ends, which lost 8 bases and 7 bases, there was a span of 15 bases. Germline V gene lookup returns CDR1 SGHTA and CDR2 FQGNSA. CDR3 sequence reads: CASGTQGSQPQHF. For the CDR3, the DNA is TGTGCCAGCGGCACCCAAGGGAGCCAGCCCCAGCATTTT.

The chain is built from TRBV19 and TRBJ2-5, with D possibly being TRBD1 or TRBD2 (5 bases each). V lost 3 bases and J lost 5, with 19 bases in between. The CDR3 contains 16 residues. Germline loops: CDR1 LNHDA, CDR2 SQIVND (reference sequence). In DNA form, the CDR3 reads TGTGCCAGTAGTATGAGATCGCCGGCCGAGGGGGAGACCCAGTACTTC. It translates to CASSMRSPAEGETQYF.

The sample holds a few counts of this clonotype. The V and J genes are TRBV7-8 and TRBJ2-1; TRBD2 agrees at 11 bases. Germline CDR1 reads SGHVS; CDR2 reads FQNEAQ. Trimming took 5 bases from V and 1 from J; bases not matched to a gene: 4. The CDR3 loop spans 16 amino acids. CDR3 DNA sequence: TGTGCCAGCAGCCGACTAGCGGGATGGTCCTACAATGAGCAGTTCTTC. It translates to CASSRLAGWSYNEQFF.

This clonotype has just a few counts. The chain recombines TRBV7-2 with TRBJ2-5; D remains ambiguous. Per the germline V gene, CDR1 is SGHTA and CDR2 is FQGNSA. V gave up 5 bases and J gave up 6 bases, with 13 bases separating them. This CDR3 is 13 amino acids long. The CDR3 sequence: CASSLMTAKTQYF. The CDR3 bases are TGTGCCAGCAGCCTCATGACGGCTAAGACCCAGTACTTC.

The table lists this clonotype with a few counts. The junction does not match germline at one end; this may be a read error. V is TRBV7-9 and J is TRBJ2-7, with 8 bases that match TRBD1. The CDR3 is made up of 13 amino acids. The germline V gene has CDR1 SEHNR and CDR2 FQNEAQ (reference sequence). In DNA, the CDR3 is TGTGCCAGCAGGTTAGAAGGACAGGGAGAGCAGTACTTC. It specifies CASRLEGQGEQYF.

The chain couples TRBV7-6 to TRBJ2-1; D gene uncertain. Germline V gene lookup returns CDR1 SGHVS and CDR2 FNYEAQ. This CDR3 is built from 14 residues. The V end lost 6 bases, the J end lost 1 base, and 10 bases lay between the germline ends. CDR3 protein: CASSLTISYNEQFF. CDR3 nucleotides: TGTGCCAGCAGTCTGACAATATCCTACAATGAGCAGTTCTTC. Using reference TRBV7-6 and TRBJ2-1 for the parts outside the CDR3, the full variable domain is GAGVSQSPRYKVTKRGQDVALRCDPISGHVSLYWYRQALGQGPEFLTYFNYEAQQDKSGLPNDRFSAERPEGSISTLTIQRTEQRDSAMYRCASSLTISYNEQFFGPGTRLTVL.

The chain recombines TRBV7-6 with TRBJ1-2; TRBD1 might be the D (5 bases). V was cut by 5 bases and J by 2 bases, with 15 bases left in between. The CDR3 has 15 amino acids. Germline V CDR1 and CDR2: SGHVS, FNYEAQ. DNA of the CDR3: TGTGCCAGCAGCCACGGGACCTTCGAGAACTATGGCTACACCTTC. Protein sequence: CASSHGTFENYGYTF. Full variable domain (rest looked up from reference TRBV7-6 and TRBJ1-2): GAGVSQSPRYKVTKRGQDVALRCDPISGHVSLYWYRQALGQGPEFLTYFNYEAQQDKSGLPNDRFSAERPEGSISTLTIQRTEQRDSAMYRCASSHGTFENYGYTFGSGTRLTVV.

This clonotype was counted a few times. The chain links TRBV6-2 or TRBV6-3 to TRBJ2-7; D may be TRBD1 or TRBD2 (5 bases each). V was pared by 5 bases and J by 7 bases, with 9 bases between. Germline CDR1 is MNHEY and CDR2 is SVGEGT. The CDR3 is 11 residues long. CDR3 residues: CASSRDGEQYF. The CDR3 bases are TGTGCCAGCAGTAGGGACGGGGAGCAGTACTTC.

This clonotype was seen more than once but under ten times. This chain uses TRBV7-9 with TRBJ1-1; tentatively, D is TRBD1 (6 bases). Germline CDR1 and CDR2: SEHNR and FQNEAQ (reference sequence). Trimming left V 5 bases short and J 3 bases short, with 25 bases between. The CDR3 is 18 amino acids. CDR3 protein: CASSPKWRGQGFDTEAFF. The CDR3 coding sequence is TGTGCCAGCAGCCCCAAATGGCGGGGCCAGGGGTTTGACACTGAAGCTTTCTTT.

This clonotype came up a few times. The CDR3 spells CSAREGGGNSPLHF. CDR3 coding DNA: TGCAGTGCTAGAGAGGGAGGGGGAAATTCACCCCTCCACTTT. The chain combines TRBV20-1 with TRBJ1-6; D is possibly TRBD1 (6 bases). Germline lookup yields CDR1 DFQATT and CDR2 SNEGSKA (reference sequence). The V gene lost 0 bases and the J gene lost 7 bases, with 10 bases spanning the gap. The CDR3 is 14 amino acids.

CDR3 nucleotides: TGTGCCAGCAGCCGCGGGAGGGCCAATCAGCCCCAGCATTTT. It yields the protein CASSRGRANQPQHF. The chain recombines TRBV12-3 or TRBV12-4 with TRBJ1-5, with no clear D. V lost 6 bases, J lost 3 bases, and 12 bases lay in between. The CDR3 consists of 14 residues.

This chain joins TRBV4-2 and TRBJ2-1, with 15 bases that match TRBD2. Germline V CDR1 and CDR2: LGHNA, YNFKEQ. J gave up 7 bases and V 4 bases, and 5 bases lay outside the gene matches. This CDR3 has 16 residues. The CDR3 spells CASSPDGTSGRNEQFF. CDR3 sequence (DNA): TGTGCCAGCAGCCCGGACGGGACTAGCGGGAGGAATGAGCAGTTCTTC.

The chain combines TRBV5-4 with TRBJ2-1, with TRBD2 matching 8 bases. Trimming removed 0 bases from V and 7 bases from J; junction bases left unmatched: 3. Per germline, CDR1 SGHNT and CDR2 YYREEE (reference sequence). The CDR3 length is 14 residues. Here the CDR3 reads CASSLGSGSNEQFF. The CDR3 nucleotides are TGTGCCAGCAGCTTGGGCAGCGGGAGTAATGAGCAGTTCTTC.

This chain uses TRBV4-1 with TRBJ1-4; D is uncertain. Germline CDR1 MGHRA, CDR2 YSYEKL. There are 13 residues in the CDR3. Trimming stripped 3 bases from V and 8 bases from J, with 10 bases between. The CDR3 loop is CASSHPWVEKLFF. DNA of the CDR3: TGCGCCAGCAGCCATCCATGGGTGGAAAAACTGTTTTTT.

The chain carries TRBV20-1 and TRBJ2-5, with TRBD2 matching over 10 bases. This CDR3 has 17 amino acids. The trim removed 6 bases at V and 2 bases at J, leaving 15 bases unmatched. CDR1 is DFQATT and CDR2 is SNEGSKA in the germline V gene (reference sequence). The CDR3 sequence is CSAQRGASGSDQETQYF. The CDR3, as DNA: TGCAGTGCCCAGAGGGGTGCTAGCGGGAGTGATCAAGAGACCCAGTACTTC.

The rearrangement links TRBV6-5 to TRBJ1-1; 12 nucleotides line up with TRBD1. The trim removed 0 bases at V and 3 bases at J, leaving 8 bases unmatched. The CDR3 totals 18 residues. CDR1 MNHEY and CDR2 SVGAGI come from the germline V gene. CDR3 in DNA: TGTGCCAGCAGTTACTCCCGGGACAGGGGGCTGTTGGACACTGAAGCTTTCTTT. Amino acids: CASSYSRDRGLLDTEAFF.